This T cell receptor beta chain was observed in a study of blood T cell repertoires in COVID-19 (dated by TCRdb to the early 2020s). For the study in its entirety: The collaborator samples originated in the United States, Italy and Spain and spanned the acute and convalescent phases of COVID-19. Where available, HLA class I and class II types were taken from metadata supplied by the sample provider and were not determined by assay-based typing. The material from the prospective study consisted of cDNA or gDNA derived from T cells, B-cell-depleted T cells, or PBMCs. The sample metadata nearly always contained a de-identified subject ID, COVID-19 status, age in years and sex. Samples were obtained from the ongoing ImmuneRACE study (first 160 participants) and from roughly 1,300 subjects provided by 6 global collaborators. The repertoires were released in a freely available public database meant as a resource for research on the immune response to SARS-CoV-2. Deeply sampled blood TCRbeta repertoires from subjects exposed to, actively infected with, or recovered from COVID-19 were included in the dataset. General findings and caveats noted by the study authors: Clinical and demographic metadata were provided uncurated, with the amount varying by source and participant.

The immunoSEQ Assay, a bias-controlled multiplex PCR, was used to amplify TCRbeta CDR3 regions from genomic DNA. As for how the authors treated the data: Within the assay, amplification of reference gene primers was used to estimate how many nucleated cells each sample contained. To quantify the absolute abundance of each unique TCRbeta CDR3 rearrangement, sequence reads were collapsed and filtered. For each sample, productive Simpson clonality was calculated as the square root of Simpson's diversity index over productive rearrangements. This is the immuneACCESS table as TCRdb keeps it, with only in-frame sequences that have V and J called. A part of the clones is gone; compared with another copy, unresolved V genes explain less than half, and the rest is unexplained. Clone size and V and J calls were adopted from that table, with D and trimming inferred from the DNA. The sample table lists about 210,000 clones, about nine tenths of them with a count of one. The top ten clonotypes cover approximately 0.69% of the sample.

The germline V gene (reference sequence) provides CDR1 SGHNT and CDR2 YYREEE. The CDR3, cysteine through phenylalanine, is 15 amino acids long. Only CDR3 DNA is held: 45 bases, read in frame from base 1. At the junction V is shortened by 0 bases and J by 3 bases, with 12 bases in between. With respect to this clone: Its antigen is unknown. No quality values exist for individual bases; no much larger clone is one base distant.

Each collaborating institution followed its own protocols to collect whole blood in K2EDTA tubes. Collaborator samples were shipped for TCRbeta analysis as frozen whole blood, isolated PBMCs, or DNA extracted from either sample type. What was sequenced was peripheral blood. The V and J genes are TRBV5-4 and TRBJ1-2, with no confident D gene call. This sequence was found in a man aged 35 to 55 with acute or convalescent COVID-19. The bases are TGTGCCAGCAGCTTGGTACTCGGGGAGGACTATGGCTACACCTTC. It translates as CASSLVLGEDYGYTF.